These 8 T cell receptor beta chains came from one sample sequenced in a study of CD8 T cells in ankylosing spondylitis. Findings and caveats of the study: Blood from ankylosing spondylitis patients appeared to carry a characteristic eight-variant TCR beta motif.

Their target antigens are unknown. TCRdb called the 5' RACE reads again in MiXCR, with one record for every CDR3 protein. The table has 450,000 to 550,000 distinct CDR3 sequences, about 5.4% seen once; the top ten hold 3% to 4%. The source material was blood, either unsorted or a sorted T cell fraction (not recorded which). The receptor set was obtained from a male donor with ankylosing spondylitis.

This clonotype was seen more than once but under ten times. This chain uses TRBV4-1 with TRBJ1-1; D ambiguous. This CDR3 contains 14 residues. Trimming took 0 bases from V and 0 from J, leaving 5 bases between them. Germline CDR1 and CDR2: MGHRA and YSYEKL. The CDR3 nucleotides are TGCGCCAGCAGCCAAGATGGGATGAACACTGAAGCTTTCTTT. Protein: CASSQDGMNTEAFF.

This clonotype was counted at least ten times. This rearrangement joins TRBV10-3 to TRBJ1-2; TRBD1 matches at 7 bases. The ends lost 1 base at V and 6 bases at J; junction bases unmatched: 5. Germline-derived CDR1 and CDR2 are ENHRY and SYGVKD. This CDR3 is 14 amino acids long. The CDR3 DNA reads TGTGCCATCAGTGAGTACGGGACAGCTCATGGCTACACCTTC. It yields the protein CAISEYGTAHGYTF.

This clonotype appeared many times. This chain links TRBV20-1 with TRBJ1-1, with D uncertain. Trimming pared 2 bases from V and 2 bases from J, leaving 6 bases between. The CDR3 loop spans 12 amino acids. The germline V gene has CDR1 DFQATT and CDR2 SNEGSKA (reference sequence). The CDR3 sequence: CSARWPNTEAFF. The CDR3 bases are TGCAGTGCTAGATGGCCAAACACTGAAGCTTTCTTT.

The table lists this clonotype with many counts. The chain uses TRBV7-9 and TRBJ1-1; TRBD1 might be the D (6 bases). The ends were cut back, 4 bases at V and 9 bases at J, with 12 bases in the middle. This CDR3 is built from 12 residues. CDR1 is SEHNR and CDR2 is FQNEAQ in the germline V gene (reference sequence). The CDR3 region has the DNA TGTGCCAGCAGCTATCAGGGGACCAAAGCTTTCTTT. Residues: CASSYQGTKAFF.

Regarding this clonotype: A much more abundant neighbour one base away suggests this may be a read error. This chain links TRBV5-1 with TRBJ1-4, with TRBD1 as a possible D gene (5 bases). The germline V gene encodes CDR1 SGHRS and CDR2 YFSETQ. Trimming pared 9 bases from V and 4 bases from J, leaving 16 bases between. The CDR3 runs 14 residues. For the CDR3, the DNA is TGCGCCACCAAAGTCGACAGCCTTAATGAAAAACTGTTTTTT. Its translation is CATKVDSLNEKLFF.

This clonotype was found many times. The CDR3 region is CASSSRAGNTEAFF. The CDR3 DNA sequence: TGTGCCAGCAGCTCTAGGGCAGGGAACACTGAAGCTTTCTTT. This chain uses TRBV5-6 with TRBJ1-1; D gene uncertain. The CDR3 loop spans 14 amino acids. Germline loops: CDR1 SGHDT, CDR2 YYEEEE. Deletions cut 3 bases from V and 1 base from J, with 10 bases between.

In its sample, this clonotype was seen many times. This chain links TRBV29-1 with TRBJ2-5; D not certain. V was pared by 3 bases and J by 4 bases, with 9 bases between. The CDR3 runs to 12 residues. Germline V CDR1 and CDR2: SQVTM, ANQGSEA. CDR3 bases: TGCAGCGTTGATCGTGGTGGAGAGACCCAGTACTTC. The encoded protein is CSVDRGGETQYF.

This clonotype was counted ten times or more. V usage is TRBV20-1 and J usage is TRBJ1-2; D gene ambiguous. The V end was cut by 6 bases, the J end by 1 base, with 15 bases between. Germline CDR1 is DFQATT and CDR2 is SNEGSKA (reference sequence). This CDR3 has 14 residues. CDR3 loop: CSARRPNFNYGYTF. The CDR3 DNA reads as TGCAGTGCGAGGCGGCCGAACTTTAACTATGGCTACACCTTC.